These 6 T cell receptor beta chains originate from one sample sequenced in a study of cytomegalovirus exposure and HLA in healthy donors. In the PCR, 60 Vbeta and 13 Jbeta primers were used. The method was immunoSEQ multiplex PCR; TCRdb's version includes in-frame clones alone and lacks a portion of them. The sample shows some 120,000 clones, 50% to 70% of them seen only once. Sequencing used PBMCs. The source is a woman aged 40 to 55 in good health and CMV-seropositive.

This clone was seen more than once but under ten times. The chain couples TRBV7-3 to TRBJ2-1; 7 positions agree with TRBD1. Trimming took 4 bases from V and 0 from J; bases not matched to a gene: 6. The CDR3 is 16 residues long. Looked up from germline, CDR1 is SGHTA and CDR2 is FQGTGA. Here the CDR3 DNA reads TGTGCCAGCAGCTACACAGGGGTGAGCTCCTACAATGAGCAGTTCTTC. Protein sequence: CASSYTGVSSYNEQFF.

This clone appeared a few times. The rearrangement uses TRBV5-6 and TRBJ2-7; tentative D call: TRBD2 (7 bases). Per the germline V gene, CDR1 is SGHDT and CDR2 is YYEEEE. The CDR3 loop spans 14 amino acids. Between the trimmed V and J ends, which lost 0 bases and 6 bases, there was a span of 13 bases. CDR3 sequence reads: CASSLDRGRGEQYF. For the CDR3, the DNA is TGTGCCAGCAGCTTGGATAGGGGGAGGGGCGAGCAGTACTTC.

The chain uses TRBV13 and TRBJ2-1; D gene ambiguous. This CDR3 comprises 14 residues. Trimming pared 3 bases from V and 0 bases from J, leaving 6 bases between. Germline V lookup: CDR1 PRHDT, CDR2 FYEKMQ (reference sequence). Here the CDR3 reads CASSFPNSYNEQFF. The DNA for the CDR3 is TGTGCCAGCAGCTTCCCTAACTCCTACAATGAGCAGTTCTTC. Full variable domain (missing parts from reference TRBV13 and TRBJ2-1): AAGVIQSPRHLIKEKRETATLKCYPIPRHDTVYWYQQGPGQDPQFLISFYEKMQSDKGSIPDRFSAQQFSDYHSELNMSSLELGDSALYFCASSFPNSYNEQFFGPGTRLTVL.

The chain carries TRBV7-9 and TRBJ1-4; D is perhaps TRBD1 (5 bases). V was cut by 4 bases and J by 6 bases, with 12 bases left in between. CDR1 is SEHNR and CDR2 is FQNEAQ in the germline V gene (reference sequence). The CDR3 runs 14 residues. The CDR3 coding sequence is TGTGCCAGCAGCTCACCAGGGTCGGATGAAAAACTGTTTTTT. Protein product: CASSSPGSDEKLFF.

This sequence joins TRBV14 and TRBJ2-2, with D maybe TRBD1 (5 bases). Germline CDR1 SGHDN, CDR2 FVKESK. With 0 bases removed from V and 1 base from J, the gap between germline ends came to 12 bases. This CDR3 region has 17 residues. CDR3 residues: CASSQDWTQGNTGELFF. CDR3 bases: TGTGCCAGCAGCCAAGATTGGACCCAGGGGAACACCGGGGAGCTGTTTTTT.

The chain joins TRBV6-5 to TRBJ2-7, with D hard to call. The CDR3 has 11 amino acids. The germline V and J ends were trimmed by 3 bases and 6 bases, with 6 bases remaining between them. In germline, CDR1 is MNHEY, CDR2 SVGAGI. The CDR3 DNA reads TGTGCCAGCAGTTATCTTTGCGAGCAGTACTTC. Protein: CASSYLCEQYF.